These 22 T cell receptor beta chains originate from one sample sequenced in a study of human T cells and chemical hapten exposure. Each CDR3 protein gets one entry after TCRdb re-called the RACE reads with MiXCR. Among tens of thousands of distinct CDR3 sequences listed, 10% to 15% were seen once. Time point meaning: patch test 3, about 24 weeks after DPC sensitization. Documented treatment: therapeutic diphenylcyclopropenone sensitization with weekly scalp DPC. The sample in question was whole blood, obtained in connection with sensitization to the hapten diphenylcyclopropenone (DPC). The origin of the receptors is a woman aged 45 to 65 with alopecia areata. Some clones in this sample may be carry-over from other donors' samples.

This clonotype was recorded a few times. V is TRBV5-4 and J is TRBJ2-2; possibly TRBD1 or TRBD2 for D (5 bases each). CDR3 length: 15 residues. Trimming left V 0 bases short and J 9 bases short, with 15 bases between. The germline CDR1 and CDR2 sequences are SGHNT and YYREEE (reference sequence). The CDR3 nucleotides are TGTGCCAGCAGCTTGGATGGGGATGGGGACCGGGAGCTGTTTTTT. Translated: CASSLDGDGDRELFF.

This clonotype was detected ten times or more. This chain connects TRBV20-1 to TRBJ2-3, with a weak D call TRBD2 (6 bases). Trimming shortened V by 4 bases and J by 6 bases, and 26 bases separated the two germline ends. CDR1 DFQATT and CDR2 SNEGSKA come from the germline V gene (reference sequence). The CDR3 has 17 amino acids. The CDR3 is CSAIIGGPPSRIDTQYF. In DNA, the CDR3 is TGCAGTGCTATAATAGGAGGGCCTCCCTCCCGCATCGATACGCAGTATTTT.

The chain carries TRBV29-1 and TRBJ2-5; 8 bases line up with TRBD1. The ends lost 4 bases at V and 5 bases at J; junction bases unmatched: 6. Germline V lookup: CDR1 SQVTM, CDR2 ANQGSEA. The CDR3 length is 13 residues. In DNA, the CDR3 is TGCAGCGTTGTGACAGGGGAGACGGAGACCCAGTACTTC. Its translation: CSVVTGETETQYF. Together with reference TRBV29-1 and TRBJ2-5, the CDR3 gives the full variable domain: SAVISQKPSRDICQRGTSLTIQCQVDSQVTMMFWYRQQPGQSLTLIATANQGSEATYESGFVIDKFPISRPNLTFSTLTVSNMSPEDSSIYLCSVVTGETETQYFGPGTRLLVL.

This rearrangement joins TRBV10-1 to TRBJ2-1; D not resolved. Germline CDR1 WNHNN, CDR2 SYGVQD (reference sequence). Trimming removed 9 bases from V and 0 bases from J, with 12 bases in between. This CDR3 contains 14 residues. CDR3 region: CASSRGISYNEQFF. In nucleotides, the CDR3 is TGCGCCAGTTCCCGTGGGATCTCCTACAATGAGCAGTTCTTC.

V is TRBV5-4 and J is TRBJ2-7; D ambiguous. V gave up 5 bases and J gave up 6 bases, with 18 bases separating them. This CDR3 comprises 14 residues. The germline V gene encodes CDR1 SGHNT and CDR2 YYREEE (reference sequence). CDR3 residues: CASSGRGNKGEQYF. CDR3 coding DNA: TGTGCCAGCAGTGGGCGAGGTAACAAGGGCGAGCAGTACTTC.

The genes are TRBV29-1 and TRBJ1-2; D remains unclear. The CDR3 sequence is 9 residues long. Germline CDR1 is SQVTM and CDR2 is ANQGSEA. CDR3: CRPFYGYTF. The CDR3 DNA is TGCAGGCCTTTCTATGGCTACACCTTC.

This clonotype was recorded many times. Here the CDR3 DNA reads TGTGCCAGCAGTGTCCTGGGACTAGCGGTAACCGGGGAGCTGTTTTTT. Translating it yields CASSVLGLAVTGELFF. The chain combines TRBV2 with TRBJ2-2; TRBD2 matches at 11 bases. Germline loops: CDR1 SNHLY, CDR2 FYNNEI. The CDR3 is 16 residues long. The J segment lost 5 bases and the V segment lost 4 bases, leaving 6 bases of the junction unmatched.

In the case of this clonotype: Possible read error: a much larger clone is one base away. The CDR3 is CASSLTGSSGNTLYF. In nucleotides, the CDR3 is TGTGCCAGCAGTCTCACGGGGAGCTCTGGAAACACCTTATATTTT. The genes are TRBV12-3 or TRBV12-4 and TRBJ1-3; D not certain. The CDR3 runs 15 residues.

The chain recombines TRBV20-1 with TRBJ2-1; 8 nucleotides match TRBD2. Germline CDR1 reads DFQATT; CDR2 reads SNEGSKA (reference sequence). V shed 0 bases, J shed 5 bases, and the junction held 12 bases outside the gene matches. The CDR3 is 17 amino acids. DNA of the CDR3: TGCAGTGCTAGAGATCTGGGTGGGACTAGTTGGGACAATGAGCAGTTCTTC. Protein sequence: CSARDLGGTSWDNEQFF.

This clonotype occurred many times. CDR3: CASSGTGTNYEQYF. CDR3 nucleotides: TGTGCCAGCAGCGGGACAGGGACCAACTACGAGCAGTACTTC. V is TRBV28 and J is TRBJ2-7; 9 bases are a match to TRBD1. Germline trimming cut 6 bases from V and 3 bases from J; bases unmatched to any gene: 6. CDR1 is MDHEN, CDR2 SYDVKM, per germline. The CDR3 contains 14 residues.

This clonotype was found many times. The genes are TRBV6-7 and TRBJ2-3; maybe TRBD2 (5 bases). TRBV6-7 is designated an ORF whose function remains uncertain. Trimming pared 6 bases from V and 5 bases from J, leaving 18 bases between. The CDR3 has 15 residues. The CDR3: CASSPSEAGEDTQYF. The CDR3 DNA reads TGTGCCAGCAGCCCGTCGGAGGCCGGGGAAGATACGCAGTATTTT.

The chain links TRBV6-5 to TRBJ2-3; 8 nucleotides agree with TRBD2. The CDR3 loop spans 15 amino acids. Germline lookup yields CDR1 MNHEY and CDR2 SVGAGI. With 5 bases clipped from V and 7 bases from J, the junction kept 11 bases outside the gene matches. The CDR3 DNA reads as TGTGCCAGCAGTATCACCTTCGGGGGGGCCCATACGCAGTATTTT. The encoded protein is CASSITFGGAHTQYF.

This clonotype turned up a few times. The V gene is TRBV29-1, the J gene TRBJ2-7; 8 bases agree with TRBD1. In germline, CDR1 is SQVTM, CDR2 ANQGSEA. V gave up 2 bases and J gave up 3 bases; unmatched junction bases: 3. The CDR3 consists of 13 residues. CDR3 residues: CSVETGGNYEQYF. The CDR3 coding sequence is TGCAGCGTTGAAACAGGGGGGAACTACGAGCAGTACTTC.

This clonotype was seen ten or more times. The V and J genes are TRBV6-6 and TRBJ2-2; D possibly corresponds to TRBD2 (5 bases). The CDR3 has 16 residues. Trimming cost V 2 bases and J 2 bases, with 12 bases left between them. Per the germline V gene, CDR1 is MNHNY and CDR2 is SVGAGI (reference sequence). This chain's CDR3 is CASSYAKRSNTGELFF. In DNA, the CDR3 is TGTGCCAGCAGTTACGCGAAGCGGAGCAACACCGGGGAGCTGTTTTTT.

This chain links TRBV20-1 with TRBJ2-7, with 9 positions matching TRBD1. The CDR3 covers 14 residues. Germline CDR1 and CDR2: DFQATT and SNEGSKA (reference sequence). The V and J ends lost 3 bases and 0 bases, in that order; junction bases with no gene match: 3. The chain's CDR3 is CSASQTGGSYEQYF. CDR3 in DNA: TGCAGTGCTAGCCAGACAGGGGGCTCCTACGAGCAGTACTTC.

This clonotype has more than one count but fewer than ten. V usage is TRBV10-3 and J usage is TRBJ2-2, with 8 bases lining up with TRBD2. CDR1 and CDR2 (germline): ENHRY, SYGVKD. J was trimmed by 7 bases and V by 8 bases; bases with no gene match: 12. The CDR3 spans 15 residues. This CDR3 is CAILRGAGAGGELFF. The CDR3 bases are TGTGCCATCCTACGGGGAGCGGGAGCGGGCGGGGAGCTGTTTTTT.

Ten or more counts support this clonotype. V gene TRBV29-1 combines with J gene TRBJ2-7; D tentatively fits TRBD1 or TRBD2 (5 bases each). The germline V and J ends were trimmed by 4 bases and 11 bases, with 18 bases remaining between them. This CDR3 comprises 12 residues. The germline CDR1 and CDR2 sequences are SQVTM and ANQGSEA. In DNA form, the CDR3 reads TGCAGCGTTGCCGGGACCGCCGAGGTGGAGTACTTC. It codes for CSVAGTAEVEYF.

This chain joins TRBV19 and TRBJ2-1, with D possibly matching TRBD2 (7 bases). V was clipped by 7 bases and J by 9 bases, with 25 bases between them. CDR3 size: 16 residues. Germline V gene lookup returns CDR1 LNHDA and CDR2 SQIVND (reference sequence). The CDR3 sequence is CASTPRGTKGSGEQFF. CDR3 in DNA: TGTGCCAGTACCCCAAGGGGGACTAAAGGTTCTGGTGAGCAGTTCTTC.

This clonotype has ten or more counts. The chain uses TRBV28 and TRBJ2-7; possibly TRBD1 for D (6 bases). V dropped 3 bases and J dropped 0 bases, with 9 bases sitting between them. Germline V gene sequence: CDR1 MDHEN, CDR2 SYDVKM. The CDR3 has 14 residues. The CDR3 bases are TGTGCCAGCAGTTTCCCAGGGGACTCCTACGAGCAGTACTTC. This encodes CASSFPGDSYEQYF.

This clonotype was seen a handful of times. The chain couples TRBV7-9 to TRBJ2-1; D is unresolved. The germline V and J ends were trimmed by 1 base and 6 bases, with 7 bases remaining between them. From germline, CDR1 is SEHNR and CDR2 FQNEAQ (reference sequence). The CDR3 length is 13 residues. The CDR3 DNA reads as TGTGCCAGCAGCTTAGTAGTAGTCAATGAGCAGTTCTTC. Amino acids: CASSLVVVNEQFF.

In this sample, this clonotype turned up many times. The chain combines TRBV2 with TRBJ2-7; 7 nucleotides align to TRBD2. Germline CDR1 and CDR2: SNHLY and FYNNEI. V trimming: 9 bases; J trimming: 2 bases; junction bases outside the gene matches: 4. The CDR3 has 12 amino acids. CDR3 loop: CASRGGTYEQYF. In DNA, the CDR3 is TGTGCCAGTCGCGGGGGAACCTACGAGCAGTACTTC.

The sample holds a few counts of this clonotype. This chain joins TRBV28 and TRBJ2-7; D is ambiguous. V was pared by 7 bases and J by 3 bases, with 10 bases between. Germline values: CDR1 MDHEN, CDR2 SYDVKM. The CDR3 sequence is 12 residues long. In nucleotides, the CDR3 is TGTGCCAGCAAGGCGCTGAGCTACGAGCAGTACTTC. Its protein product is CASKALSYEQYF. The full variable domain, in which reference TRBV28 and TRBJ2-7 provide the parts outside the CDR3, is DVKVTQSSRYLVKRTGEKVFLECVQDMDHENMFWYRQDPGLGLRLIYFSYDVKMKEKGDIPEGYSVSREKKERFSLILESASTNQTSMYLCASKALSYEQYFGPGTRLTVT.